This T cell receptor (beta chain) was identified during a study of PD-1 blockade in classical Hodgkin lymphoma. Whole-study findings and limits: The authors excluded patients who started nivolumab under 1 year after ASCT.

Assay used: immunoSEQ multiplex PCR; TCRdb lists only in-frame clones, some missing. Of about 110,000 clones in the sample, 89% were seen once. About this clone itself: Its target is unknown.

There was relapse after autologous stem cell transplantation in every patient, and there was variation in brentuximab vedotin exposure. The V gene's germline CDR1 is SGHRS and CDR2 YFSETQ. Trimming cost V 3 bases and J 3 bases; bases outside gene matches: 0. The CDR3 runs to 14 residues. This TCR was recovered from a human donor with classical Hodgkin lymphoma. The sample was peripheral blood mononuclear cells (PBMCs), taken before the second cycle of nivolumab. The chain employs TRBV5-1 and TRBJ2-1, with 10 bases identical to TRBD2. CDR3 loop: CASSWTSGYNEQFF. The DNA of the CDR3 is TGCGCCAGCAGCTGGACTAGCGGCTACAATGAGCAGTTCTTC.